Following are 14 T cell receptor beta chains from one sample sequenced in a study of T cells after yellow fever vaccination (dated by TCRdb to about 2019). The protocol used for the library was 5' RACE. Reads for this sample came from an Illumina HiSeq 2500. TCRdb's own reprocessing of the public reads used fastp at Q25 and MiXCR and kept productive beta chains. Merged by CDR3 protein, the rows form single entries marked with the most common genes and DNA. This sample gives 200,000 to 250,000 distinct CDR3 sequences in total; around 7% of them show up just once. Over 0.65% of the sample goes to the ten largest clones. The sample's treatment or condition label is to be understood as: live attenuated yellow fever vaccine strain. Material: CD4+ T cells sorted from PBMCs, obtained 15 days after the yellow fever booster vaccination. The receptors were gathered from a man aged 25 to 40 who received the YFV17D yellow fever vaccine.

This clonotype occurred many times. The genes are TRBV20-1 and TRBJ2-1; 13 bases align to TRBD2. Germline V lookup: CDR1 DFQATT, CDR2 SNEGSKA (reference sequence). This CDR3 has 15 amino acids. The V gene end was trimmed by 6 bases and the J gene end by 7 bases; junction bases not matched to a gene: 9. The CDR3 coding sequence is TGCAGTGCAACGAGGGGGACTAGCGGGATGAATGAGCAGTTCTTC. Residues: CSATRGTSGMNEQFF.

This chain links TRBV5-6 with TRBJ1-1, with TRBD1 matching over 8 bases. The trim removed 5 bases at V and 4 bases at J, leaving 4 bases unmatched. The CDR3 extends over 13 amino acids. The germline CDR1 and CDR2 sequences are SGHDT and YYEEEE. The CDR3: CASRLTGGTEAFF. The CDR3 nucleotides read TGTGCCAGCAGGCTAACAGGGGGCACTGAAGCTTTCTTT. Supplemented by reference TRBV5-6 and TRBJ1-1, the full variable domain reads DAGVTQSPTHLIKTRGQQVTLRCSPKSGHDTVSWYQQALGQGPQFIFQYYEEEERQRGNFPDRFSGHQFPNYSSELNVNALLLGDSALYLCASRLTGGTEAFFGQGTRLTVV.

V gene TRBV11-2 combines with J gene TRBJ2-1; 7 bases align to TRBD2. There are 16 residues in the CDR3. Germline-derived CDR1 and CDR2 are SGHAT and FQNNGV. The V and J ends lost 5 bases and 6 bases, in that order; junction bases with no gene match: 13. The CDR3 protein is CASSPALAVRGNEQFF. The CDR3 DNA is TGTGCCAGCAGCCCCGCCCTAGCGGTCCGAGGCAATGAGCAGTTCTTC.

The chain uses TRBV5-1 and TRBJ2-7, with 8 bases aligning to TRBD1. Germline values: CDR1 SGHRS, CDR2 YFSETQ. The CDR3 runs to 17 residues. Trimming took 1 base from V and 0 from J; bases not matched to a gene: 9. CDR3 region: CASSLFGQGLTSYEQYF. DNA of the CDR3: TGCGCCAGCAGCTTGTTCGGACAGGGCCTGACCTCCTACGAGCAGTACTTC.

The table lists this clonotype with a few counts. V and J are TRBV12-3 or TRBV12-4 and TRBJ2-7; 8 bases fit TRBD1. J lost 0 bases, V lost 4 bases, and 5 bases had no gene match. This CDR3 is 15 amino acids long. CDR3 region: CASSSSTGVSYEQYF. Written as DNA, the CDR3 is TGTGCCAGCAGTTCCTCGACAGGGGTCTCCTACGAGCAGTACTTC.

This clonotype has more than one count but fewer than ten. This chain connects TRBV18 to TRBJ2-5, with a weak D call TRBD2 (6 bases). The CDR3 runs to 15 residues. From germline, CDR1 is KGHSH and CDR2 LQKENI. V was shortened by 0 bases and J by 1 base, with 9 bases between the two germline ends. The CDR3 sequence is CASSPPMGGQETQYF. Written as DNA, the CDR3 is TGTGCCAGCTCACCACCGATGGGGGGCCAAGAGACCCAGTACTTC.

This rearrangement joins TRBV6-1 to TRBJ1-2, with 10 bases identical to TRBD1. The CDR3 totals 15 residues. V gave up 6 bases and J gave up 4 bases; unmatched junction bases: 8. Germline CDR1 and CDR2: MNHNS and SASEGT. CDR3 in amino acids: CASSLGQGGFYGYTF. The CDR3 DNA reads TGTGCCAGCAGCCTAGGACAGGGGGGATTCTATGGCTACACCTTC.

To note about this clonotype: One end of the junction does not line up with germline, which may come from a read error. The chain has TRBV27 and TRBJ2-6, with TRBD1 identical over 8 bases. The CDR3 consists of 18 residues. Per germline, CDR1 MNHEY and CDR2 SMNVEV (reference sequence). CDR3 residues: CASSSRTGPLSRANVLTF. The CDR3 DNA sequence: TGTGCCAGCAGTTCCCGGACAGGGCCACTCTCTCGGGCCAACGTCCTGACTTTC.

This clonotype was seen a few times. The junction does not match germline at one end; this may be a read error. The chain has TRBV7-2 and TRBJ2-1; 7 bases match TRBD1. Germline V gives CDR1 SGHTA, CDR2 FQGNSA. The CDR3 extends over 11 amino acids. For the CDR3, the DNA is TGTGCCAGCAGCTTAAGGGACAGTGTTCTCTTC. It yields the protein CASSLRDSVLF.

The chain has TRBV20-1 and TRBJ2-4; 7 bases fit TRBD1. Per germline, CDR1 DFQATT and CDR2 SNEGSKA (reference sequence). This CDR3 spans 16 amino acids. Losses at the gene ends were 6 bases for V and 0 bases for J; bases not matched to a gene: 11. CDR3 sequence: CSATPGQQIAKNIQYF. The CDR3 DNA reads TGCAGTGCCACCCCGGGACAGCAGATAGCCAAAAACATTCAGTACTTC.

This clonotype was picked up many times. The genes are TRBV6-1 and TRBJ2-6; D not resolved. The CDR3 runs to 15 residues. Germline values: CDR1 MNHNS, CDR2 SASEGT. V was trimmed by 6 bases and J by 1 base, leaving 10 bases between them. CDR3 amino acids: CASSSSPSGANVLTF. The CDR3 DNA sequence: TGTGCCAGCAGCTCCAGTCCGTCTGGGGCCAACGTCCTGACTTTC.

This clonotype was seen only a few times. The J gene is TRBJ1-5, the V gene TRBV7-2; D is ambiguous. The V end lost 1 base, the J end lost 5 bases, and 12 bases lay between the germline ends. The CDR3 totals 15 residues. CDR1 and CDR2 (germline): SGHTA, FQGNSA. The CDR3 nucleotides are TGTGCCAGCAGCTTAGTGCACGGACTCGATCAGCCCCAGCATTTT. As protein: CASSLVHGLDQPQHF.

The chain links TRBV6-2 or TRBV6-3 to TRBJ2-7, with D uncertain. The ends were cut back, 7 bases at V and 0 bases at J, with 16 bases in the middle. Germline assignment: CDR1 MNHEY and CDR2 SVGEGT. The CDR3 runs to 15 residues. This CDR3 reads CASTNPSVDSYEQYF. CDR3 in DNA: TGTGCCAGCACAAATCCGAGTGTCGACTCCTACGAGCAGTACTTC.

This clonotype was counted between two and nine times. CDR3 amino acids: CASSPRTGGSGANVLTF. Here the CDR3 DNA reads TGTGCCAGCAGCCCGCGGACAGGGGGGTCTGGGGCCAACGTCCTGACTTTC. The V gene is TRBV3-1, the J gene TRBJ2-6, with TRBD1 matching 10 bases. The CDR3 consists of 17 residues. Germline V CDR1 and CDR2: LGHDT, YNNKEL (reference sequence). The V segment lost 4 bases and the J segment 1 base; nucleotides outside the gene matches: 4.